The clone carrying this T cell receptor beta chain was picked up one time. The antigen is undetermined. Sequencing used immunoSEQ multiplex PCR; TCRdb keeps in-frame clones, though not all of them. The table shows some 2.4 million clones, with over 85% occurring only once. The data stem from a study of shared clonotypes between healthy human individuals. Whole-study context: A couple of women and three men aged 18 to 49 made up the donors. Whole-study results and caveats: Generally, naive subsets (rather than memory subsets) showed larger estimated richness. Roughly 5.3% of naive CD4 clonotypes were common to several donors.

J gave up 8 bases and V 4 bases, and 15 bases lay outside the gene matches. The germline CDR1 and CDR2 sequences are SGDLS and YYNGEE. The CDR3 is 15 amino acids. The rearrangement joins TRBV9 to TRBJ2-7; 7 bases fit TRBD1. Sequences were obtained from naive CD4+ T cells from PBMCs. The subset denotes: CD45RA+ positively selected. This TCR came from a man between 18 and 29 years old in good health. Some clones in this sample may be carry-over from other donors' samples. CDR3 region: CASSPRQGVDLKQYF. The CDR3 region has the DNA TGTGCCAGCAGCCCCCGTCAGGGGGTTGACCTCAAGCAGTACTTC.